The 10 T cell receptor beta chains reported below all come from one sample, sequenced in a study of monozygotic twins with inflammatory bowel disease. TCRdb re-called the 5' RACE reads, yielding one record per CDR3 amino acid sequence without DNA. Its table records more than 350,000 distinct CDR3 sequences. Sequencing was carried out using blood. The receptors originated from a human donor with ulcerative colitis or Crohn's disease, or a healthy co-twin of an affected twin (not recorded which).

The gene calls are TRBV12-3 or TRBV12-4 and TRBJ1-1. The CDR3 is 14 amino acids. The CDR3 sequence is CASSLKAGNTEAFF.

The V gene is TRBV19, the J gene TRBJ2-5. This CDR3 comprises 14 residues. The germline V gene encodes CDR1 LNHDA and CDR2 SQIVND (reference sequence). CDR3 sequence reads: CASSIGANQETQYF.

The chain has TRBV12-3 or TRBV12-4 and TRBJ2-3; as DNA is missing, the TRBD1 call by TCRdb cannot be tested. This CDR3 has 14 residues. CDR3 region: CASRGVAPTDTQYF.

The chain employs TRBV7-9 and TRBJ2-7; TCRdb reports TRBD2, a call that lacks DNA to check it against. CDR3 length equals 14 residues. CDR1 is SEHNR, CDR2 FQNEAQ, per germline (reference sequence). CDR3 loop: CASSLREGRGEQYF.

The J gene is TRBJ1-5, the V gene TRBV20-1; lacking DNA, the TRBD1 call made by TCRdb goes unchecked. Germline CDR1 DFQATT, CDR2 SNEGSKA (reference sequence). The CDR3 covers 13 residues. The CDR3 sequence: CSAYGRGNQPQHF.

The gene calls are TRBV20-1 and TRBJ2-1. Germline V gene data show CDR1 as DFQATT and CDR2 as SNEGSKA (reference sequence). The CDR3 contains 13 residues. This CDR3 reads CSAERSDYNEQFF.

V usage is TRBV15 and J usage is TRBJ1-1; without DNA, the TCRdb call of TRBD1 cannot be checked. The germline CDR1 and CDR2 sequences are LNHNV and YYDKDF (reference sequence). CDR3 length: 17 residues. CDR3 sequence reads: CATSTAMGRGADTEAFF.

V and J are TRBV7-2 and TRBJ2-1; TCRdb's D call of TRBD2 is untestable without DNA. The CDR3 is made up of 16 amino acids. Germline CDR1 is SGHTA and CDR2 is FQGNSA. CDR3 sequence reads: CASSLEGQLSYNEQFF.

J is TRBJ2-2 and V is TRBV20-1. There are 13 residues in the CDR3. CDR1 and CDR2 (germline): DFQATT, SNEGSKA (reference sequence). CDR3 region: CSARGLDTGELFF.

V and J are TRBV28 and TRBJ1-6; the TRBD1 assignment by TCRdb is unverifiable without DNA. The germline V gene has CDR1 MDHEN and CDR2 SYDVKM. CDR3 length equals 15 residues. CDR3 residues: CASSFLRTGNSPLHF.